This note documents a single T cell receptor beta chain sequence. What it binds is unknown. This sample stems from a study of CD4 T cells in relation to SARS-CoV-2 and coronaviruses. Unexposed donor CD4+ T cells date from 2011-2018, before the COVID-19 pandemic. After around nine days of culture, CD4+ T cells were isolated. The CDR3 runs 15 residues. V gave up 1 base and J gave up 5 bases, with 13 bases separating them. CDR1 and CDR2 from the germline V gene are SGHRS and YFSETQ. General study findings and limits: Crossreactivity was assessed only for spike protein, not other viral proteins.

Profiled with immunoSEQ multiplex PCR; TCRdb holds only in-frame clones, not every one. This sample has under 20,000 clones, with 70% to 85% found just once. The sequenced material came from CD4+ T cells from PBMCs, cultured in vitro. This TCR was sampled from a human donor in good health. The V gene is TRBV5-1, the J gene TRBJ2-1; unclear D gene. In nucleotides, the CDR3 is TGCGCCAGCAGCTTGAGCTGGACGGAAAACAATGAGCAGTTCTTC. This translates into CASSLSWTENNEQFF.